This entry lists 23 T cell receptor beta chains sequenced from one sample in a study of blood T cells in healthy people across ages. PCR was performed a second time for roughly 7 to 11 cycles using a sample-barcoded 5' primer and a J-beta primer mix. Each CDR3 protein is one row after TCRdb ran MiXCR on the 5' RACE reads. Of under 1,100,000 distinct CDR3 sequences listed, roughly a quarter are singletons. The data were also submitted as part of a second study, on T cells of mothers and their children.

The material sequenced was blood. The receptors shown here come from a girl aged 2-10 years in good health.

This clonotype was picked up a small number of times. The CDR3 region is CASSSTRFNEKLFF. CDR3 bases: TGTGCCAGCAGCTCGACACGGTTTAATGAAAAACTGTTTTTT. V is TRBV7-2 and J is TRBJ1-4; D remains unclear. Between the trimmed V and J ends, which lost 4 bases and 4 bases, there was a span of 10 bases. Germline values: CDR1 SGHTA, CDR2 FQGNSA. The CDR3 is 14 amino acids.

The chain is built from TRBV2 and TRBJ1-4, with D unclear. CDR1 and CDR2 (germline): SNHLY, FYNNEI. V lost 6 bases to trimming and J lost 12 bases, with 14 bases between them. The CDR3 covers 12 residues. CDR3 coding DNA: TGTGCCAGCAGGGCGGGCGCCGCGGAACTGTTTTTT. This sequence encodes CASRAGAAELFF.

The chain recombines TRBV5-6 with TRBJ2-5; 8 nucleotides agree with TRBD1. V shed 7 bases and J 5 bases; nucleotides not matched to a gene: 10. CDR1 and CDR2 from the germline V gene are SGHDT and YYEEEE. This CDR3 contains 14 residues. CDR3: CASGSGDRIETQYF. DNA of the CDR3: TGTGCCAGCGGTTCCGGGGACAGGATTGAGACCCAGTACTTC.

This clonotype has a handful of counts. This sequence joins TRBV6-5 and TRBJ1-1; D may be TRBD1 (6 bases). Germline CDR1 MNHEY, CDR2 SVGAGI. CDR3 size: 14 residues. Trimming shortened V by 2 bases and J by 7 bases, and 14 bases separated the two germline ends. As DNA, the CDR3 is TGTGCCAGCAGTTACGGGGGCAGGAATAGTGAAGCTTTCTTT. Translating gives CASSYGGRNSEAFF.

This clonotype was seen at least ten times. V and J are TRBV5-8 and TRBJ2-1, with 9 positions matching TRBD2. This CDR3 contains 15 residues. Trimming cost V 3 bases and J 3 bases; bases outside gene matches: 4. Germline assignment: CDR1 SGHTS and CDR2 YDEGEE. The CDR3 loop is CASSSRLADYNEQFF. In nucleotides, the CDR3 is TGTGCCAGCAGCTCCCGACTAGCGGACTACAATGAGCAGTTCTTC. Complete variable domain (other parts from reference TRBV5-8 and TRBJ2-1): EAGVTQSPTHLIKTRGQQATLRCSPISGHTSVYWYQQALGLGLQFLLWYDEGEERNRGNFPPRFSGRQFPNYSSELNVNALELEDSALYLCASSSRLADYNEQFFGPGTRLTVL.

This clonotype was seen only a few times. In nucleotides, the CDR3 is TGCGCCAGCGGAGACAACACCGGGGAGCTGTTTTTT. This codes for CASGDNTGELFF. The V gene is TRBV5-1, the J gene TRBJ2-2; D remains unclear. Trimming stripped 7 bases from V and 2 bases from J, with 6 bases between. The CDR3 covers 12 residues. The V gene's germline CDR1 is SGHRS and CDR2 YFSETQ.

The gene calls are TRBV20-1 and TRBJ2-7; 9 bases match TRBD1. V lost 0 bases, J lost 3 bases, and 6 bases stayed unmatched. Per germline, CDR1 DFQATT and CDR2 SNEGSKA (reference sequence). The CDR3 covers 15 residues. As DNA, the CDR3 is TGCAGTGCTAGAGACCGACAGGGGGGTTACTACGAGCAGTACTTC. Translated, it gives CSARDRQGGYYEQYF.

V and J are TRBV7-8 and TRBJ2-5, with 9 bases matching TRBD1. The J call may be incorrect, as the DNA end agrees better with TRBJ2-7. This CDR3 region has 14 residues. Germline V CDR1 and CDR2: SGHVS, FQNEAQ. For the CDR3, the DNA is TGTGCCAGCAGCCTCGGGACAGGGAAGAACGAGCAGTACTTC. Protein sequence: CASSLGTGKNEQYF.

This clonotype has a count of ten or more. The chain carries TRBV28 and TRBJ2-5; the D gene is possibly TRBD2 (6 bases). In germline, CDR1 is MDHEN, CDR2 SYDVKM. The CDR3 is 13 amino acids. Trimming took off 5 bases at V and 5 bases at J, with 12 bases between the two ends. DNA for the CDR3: TGTGCCAGCAGTGATCGGGGGAGGGAGACCCAGTACTTC. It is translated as CASSDRGRETQYF. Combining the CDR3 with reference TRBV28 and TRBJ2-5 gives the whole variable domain DVKVTQSSRYLVKRTGEKVFLECVQDMDHENMFWYRQDPGLGLRLIYFSYDVKMKEKGDIPEGYSVSREKKERFSLILESASTNQTSMYLCASSDRGRETQYFGPGTRLLVL.

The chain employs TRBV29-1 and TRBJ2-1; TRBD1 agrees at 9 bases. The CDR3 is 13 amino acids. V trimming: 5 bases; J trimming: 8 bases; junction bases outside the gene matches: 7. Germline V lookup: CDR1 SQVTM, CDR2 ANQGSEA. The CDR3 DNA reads TGCAGCGTTACGGACAGGGGTCACCATGAGCAGTTCTTC. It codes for CSVTDRGHHEQFF.

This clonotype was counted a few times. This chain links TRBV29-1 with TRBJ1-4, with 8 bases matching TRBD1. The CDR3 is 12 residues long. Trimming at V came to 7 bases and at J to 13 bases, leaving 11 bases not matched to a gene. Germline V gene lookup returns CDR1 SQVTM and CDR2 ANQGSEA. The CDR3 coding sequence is TGCAGCGCCACCGGACAGGGCAACGGACTGTTTTTT. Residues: CSATGQGNGLFF.

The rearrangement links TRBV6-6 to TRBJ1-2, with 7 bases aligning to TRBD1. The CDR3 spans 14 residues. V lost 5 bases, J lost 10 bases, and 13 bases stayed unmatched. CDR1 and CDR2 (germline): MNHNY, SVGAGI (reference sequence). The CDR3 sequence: CASSGQEGGILYTF. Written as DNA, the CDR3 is TGTGCCAGCAGTGGACAGGAGGGAGGAATCCTCTACACCTTC.

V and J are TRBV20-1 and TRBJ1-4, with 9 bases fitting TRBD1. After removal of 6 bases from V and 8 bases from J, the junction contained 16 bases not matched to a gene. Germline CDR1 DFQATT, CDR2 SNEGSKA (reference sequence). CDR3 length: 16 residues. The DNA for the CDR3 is TGCAGTGCGAACCCCGACAGGGGGGGTTTAGGAGAAAAACTGTTTTTT. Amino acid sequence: CSANPDRGGLGEKLFF.

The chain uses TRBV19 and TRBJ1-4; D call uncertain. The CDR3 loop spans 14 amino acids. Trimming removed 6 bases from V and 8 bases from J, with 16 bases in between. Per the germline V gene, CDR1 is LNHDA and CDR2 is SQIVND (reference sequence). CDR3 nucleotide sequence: TGTGCCAGTAGCCCCGGTGGGTCCATCGAAAAACTGTTTTTT. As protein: CASSPGGSIEKLFF.

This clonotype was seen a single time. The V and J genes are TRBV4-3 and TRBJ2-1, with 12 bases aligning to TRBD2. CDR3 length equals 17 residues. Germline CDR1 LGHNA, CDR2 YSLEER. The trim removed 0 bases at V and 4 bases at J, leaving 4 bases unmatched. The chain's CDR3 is CASSQDPLAGGYNEQFF. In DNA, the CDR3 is TGCGCCAGCAGCCAAGACCCACTAGCGGGGGGTTACAATGAGCAGTTCTTC.

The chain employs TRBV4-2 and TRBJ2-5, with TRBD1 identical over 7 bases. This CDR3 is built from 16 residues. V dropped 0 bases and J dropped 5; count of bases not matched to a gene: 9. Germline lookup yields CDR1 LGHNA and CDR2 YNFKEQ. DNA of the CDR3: TGTGCCAGCAGCCAAGAGTCGTCAGGGGGAAGGGAGACCCAGTACTTC. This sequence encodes CASSQESSGGRETQYF.

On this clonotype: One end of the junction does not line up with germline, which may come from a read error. For the CDR3, the DNA is TGTGCCGGCAGCTTCCGGGACAGCCCCACAGATACGCAGTATTTT. It yields the protein CAGSFRDSPTDTQYF. The chain couples TRBV3-1 to TRBJ2-3; 7 nucleotides align to TRBD1. Germline assignment: CDR1 LGHDT and CDR2 YNNKEL (reference sequence). This CDR3 spans 15 amino acids.

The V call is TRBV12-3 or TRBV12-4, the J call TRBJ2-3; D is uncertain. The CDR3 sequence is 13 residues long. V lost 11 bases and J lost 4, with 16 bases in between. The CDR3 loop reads CAAAYGSADTQYF. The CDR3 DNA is TGTGCCGCAGCGTACGGGTCAGCAGATACGCAGTATTTT.

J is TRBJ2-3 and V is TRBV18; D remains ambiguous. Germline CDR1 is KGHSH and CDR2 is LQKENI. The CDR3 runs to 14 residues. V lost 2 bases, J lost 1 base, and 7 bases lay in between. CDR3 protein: CASSPFDGTDTQYF. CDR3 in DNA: TGTGCCAGCTCACCATTCGACGGCACAGATACGCAGTATTTT.

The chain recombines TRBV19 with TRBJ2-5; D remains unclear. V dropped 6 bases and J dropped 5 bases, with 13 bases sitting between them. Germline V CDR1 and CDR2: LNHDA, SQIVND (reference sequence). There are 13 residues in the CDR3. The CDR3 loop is CASSRLGLETQYF. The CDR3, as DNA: TGTGCCAGTAGCCGACTGGGCTTGGAGACCCAGTACTTC. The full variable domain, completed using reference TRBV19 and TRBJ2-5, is DGGITQSPKYLFRKEGQNVTLSCEQNLNHDAMYWYRQDPGQGLRLIYYSQIVNDFQKGDIAEGYSVSREKKESFPLTVTSAQKNPTAFYLCASSRLGLETQYFGPGTRLLVL.

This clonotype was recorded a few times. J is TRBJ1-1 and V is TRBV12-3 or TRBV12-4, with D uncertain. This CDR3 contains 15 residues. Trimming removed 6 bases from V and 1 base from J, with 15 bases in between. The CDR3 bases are TGTGCCAGCAGCACCCGGGCAGATAAGAACACTGAAGCTTTCTTT. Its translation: CASSTRADKNTEAFF.

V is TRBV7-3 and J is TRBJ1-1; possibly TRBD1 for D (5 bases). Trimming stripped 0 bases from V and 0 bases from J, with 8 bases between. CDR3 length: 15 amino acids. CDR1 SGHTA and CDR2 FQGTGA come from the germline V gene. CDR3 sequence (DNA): TGTGCCAGCAGCTTAACGGCAGGGCTGAACACTGAAGCTTTCTTT. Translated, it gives CASSLTAGLNTEAFF.

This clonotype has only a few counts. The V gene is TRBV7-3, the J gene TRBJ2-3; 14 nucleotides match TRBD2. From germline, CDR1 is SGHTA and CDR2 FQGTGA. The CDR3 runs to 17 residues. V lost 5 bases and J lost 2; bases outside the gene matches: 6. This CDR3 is CASSPGTSGGSTDTQYF. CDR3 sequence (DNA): TGTGCCAGCAGCCCAGGGACTAGCGGGGGATCCACAGATACGCAGTATTTT.